Shown below are 20 T cell receptor beta chains from a single sample sequenced in a study of shared clonotypes between healthy human individuals. Naive CD8 cells lacked CD45RO and underwent positive selection for CCR7, leaving out terminally differentiated effector memory CD45RA+ cells. Clones were read by immunoSEQ multiplex PCR, and TCRdb kept only the in-frame ones, dropping some. The sample carries under 2,000,000 clones, approximately 95% recorded once. Sequenced sample: naive CD8+ T cells sorted from blood. The receptors shown here come from a man aged 18 to 29 in good health.

V usage is TRBV6-5 and J usage is TRBJ2-1, with D tentatively TRBD1 (5 bases). The germline CDR1 and CDR2 sequences are MNHEY and SVGAGI. There are 15 residues in the CDR3. V was cut by 7 bases and J by 3 bases, with 16 bases left in between. CDR3 nucleotides: TGTGCCAGCACCCCAGGGCAGGCCTACTACAATGAGCAGTTCTTC. Translated, it gives CASTPGQAYYNEQFF.

The chain combines TRBV27 with TRBJ2-2; D unresolved. Deletions cut 2 bases from V and 0 bases from J, with 13 bases between. CDR3 length equals 17 residues. Looked up from germline, CDR1 is MNHEY and CDR2 is SMNVEV (reference sequence). This CDR3 is CASSLLRPVPNTGELFF. CDR3 DNA: TGTGCCAGCAGTTTACTACGGCCCGTACCGAACACCGGGGAGCTGTTTTTT.

The rearrangement joins TRBV30 to TRBJ2-1; TRBD2 matches 7 bases. Unmatched junction bases numbered 10, after V lost 1 base and J lost 4 bases. Germline CDR1 reads GTSNPN; CDR2 reads SVGIG (reference sequence). The CDR3 extends over 16 amino acids. This CDR3 reads CAWSGRLAKDYNEQFF. As DNA, the CDR3 is TGTGCCTGGAGTGGGAGACTAGCCAAAGATTACAATGAGCAGTTCTTC.

J is TRBJ2-2 and V is TRBV28, with D uncertain. Trimming took 8 bases from V and 1 from J, leaving 8 bases between them. The CDR3 consists of 13 residues. The germline V gene has CDR1 MDHEN and CDR2 SYDVKM. CDR3 in DNA: TGTGCCAGCGAAACAGAGAACACCGGGGAGCTGTTTTTT. Its protein product is CASETENTGELFF.

The rearrangement joins TRBV25-1 to TRBJ1-6, with 7 nucleotides matching TRBD1. The V segment lost 1 base and the J segment 7 bases; nucleotides outside the gene matches: 7. Germline CDR1 MGHDK, CDR2 SYGVNS. The length of the CDR3 is 16 residues. The CDR3 coding sequence is TGTGCCAGCAGTGAATTGGGGGACAGCAGAAATTCACCCCTCCACTTT. It specifies CASSELGDSRNSPLHF.

This sequence joins TRBV6-6 and TRBJ2-7; possibly TRBD1 or TRBD2 for D (6 bases each). The length of the CDR3 is 15 residues. The V gene lost 0 bases and the J gene lost 0 bases, with 9 bases spanning the gap. Germline CDR1 reads MNHNY; CDR2 reads SVGAGI (reference sequence). CDR3 coding DNA: TGTGCCAGCAGTTACTCAGGGGGGAACTCCTACGAGCAGTACTTC. Its translation is CASSYSGGNSYEQYF.

This sequence joins TRBV5-4 and TRBJ2-1; weak D call: TRBD1 (8 bases). The germline V and J ends were trimmed by 6 bases and 5 bases, with 21 bases remaining between them. CDR1 and CDR2 (germline): SGHNT, YYREEE (reference sequence). This CDR3 contains 16 residues. The DNA for the CDR3 is TGTGCCAGCACCCCTATACAGGGGGGGCTCCACAATGAGCAGTTCTTC. This translates into CASTPIQGGLHNEQFF.

The rearrangement links TRBV4-1 to TRBJ1-6; TRBD1 might be the D (6 bases). V lost 1 base to trimming and J lost 9 bases, with 10 bases between them. Germline loops: CDR1 MGHRA, CDR2 YSYEKL. The CDR3 totals 14 residues. CDR3 region: CASSQGGAGSPLHF. The CDR3 coding sequence is TGCGCCAGCAGCCAAGGGGGGGCTGGTTCACCCCTCCACTTT.

This clone was picked up one time. The genes are TRBV19 and TRBJ2-7; D is unresolved. The CDR3 contains 14 residues. Germline CDR1 reads LNHDA; CDR2 reads SQIVND (reference sequence). Trimming stripped 4 bases from V and 5 bases from J, with 15 bases between. The CDR3 DNA is TGTGCCAGTAGTAAACGTAGCCTTCCTGACGAGCAGTACTTC. It yields the protein CASSKRSLPDEQYF.

This clone was observed once. Other DNA sequences from this sample encode an identical CDR3 as well. The CDR3 here is CASSYGDEQFF. The CDR3 DNA reads as TGTGCCAGCAGTTACGGGGATGAGCAGTTCTTC. J is TRBJ2-1 and V is TRBV6-6; D gene ambiguous. Between the trimmed V and J ends, which lost 2 bases and 8 bases, there was a span of 4 bases. The CDR3 has 11 amino acids. In germline, CDR1 is MNHNY, CDR2 SVGAGI (reference sequence).

The rearrangement links TRBV5-3 to TRBJ2-7, with 7 bases identical to TRBD1. TRBV5-3 has ORF status, its function being uncertain. The CDR3 runs 14 residues. Unmatched junction bases numbered 7, after V lost 7 bases and J lost 0 bases. This CDR3 is CARGKGANSYEQYF. The CDR3 DNA is TGTGCCAGAGGAAAGGGGGCGAACTCCTACGAGCAGTACTTC.

This chain uses TRBV7-2 with TRBJ2-7; 7 nucleotides line up with TRBD2. Germline V gene sequence: CDR1 SGHTA, CDR2 FQGNSA. The CDR3 covers 16 residues. The ends lost 5 bases at V and 1 base at J; junction bases unmatched: 11. CDR3 nucleotides: TGTGCCAGCAGCCCACCCCCCGGGGAGGGGTCCTACGAGCAGTACTTC. Amino acid sequence: CASSPPPGEGSYEQYF.

The CDR3 spells CASSPGAGASTDTQYF. CDR3 nucleotide sequence: TGTGCCAGCAGCCCTGGGGCGGGGGCTAGCACAGATACGCAGTATTTT. V usage is TRBV9 and J usage is TRBJ2-3; possibly TRBD2 for D (7 bases). Germline CDR1 is SGDLS and CDR2 is YYNGEE. The CDR3 is made up of 16 amino acids. The ends were cut back, 4 bases at V and 0 bases at J, with 15 bases in the middle. The entire variable domain, with the rest obtained from reference TRBV9 and TRBJ2-3, is as follows: DSGVTQTPKHLITATGQRVTLRCSPRSGDLSVYWYQQSLDQGLQFLIQYYNGEERAKGNILERFSAQQFPDLHSELNLSSLELGDSALYFCASSPGAGASTDTQYFGPGTRLTVL.

The genes are TRBV2 and TRBJ1-2; the match to TRBD1 covers 9 bases. Germline V lookup: CDR1 SNHLY, CDR2 FYNNEI. The CDR3 consists of 15 residues. V trimming: 2 bases; J trimming: 7 bases; junction bases outside the gene matches: 8. CDR3 sequence reads: CASSENGGTGFGYTF. In DNA, the CDR3 is TGTGCCAGCAGTGAAAACGGCGGGACAGGGTTTGGCTACACCTTC.

Details on this clone: Other nucleotide sequences in the sample specify the same CDR3. The chain recombines TRBV7-9 with TRBJ2-7, with D perhaps matching TRBD1 (6 bases). This CDR3 is built from 12 residues. Trimming took 5 bases from V and 4 from J, leaving 9 bases between them. The V gene's germline CDR1 is SEHNR and CDR2 FQNEAQ (reference sequence). CDR3 loop: CASSQQGYEQYF. DNA for the CDR3: TGTGCCAGCAGCCAGCAGGGGTACGAGCAGTACTTC.

The chain links TRBV30 to TRBJ2-7; unclear D gene. Germline V CDR1 and CDR2: GTSNPN, SVGIG (reference sequence). Trimming removed 0 bases from V and 1 base from J, with 7 bases in between. The CDR3 runs to 13 residues. The CDR3 loop is CAWSVTVSYEQYF. CDR3 bases: TGTGCCTGGAGTGTAACAGTTTCCTACGAGCAGTACTTC. Full variable domain (remainder filled in from reference TRBV30 and TRBJ2-7): SQTIHQWPATLVQPVGSPLSLECTVEGTSNPNLYWYRQAAGRGLQLLFYSVGIGQISSEVPQNLSASRPQDRQFILSSKKLLLSDSGFYLCAWSVTVSYEQYFGPGTRLTVT.

The V call is TRBV5-1, the J call TRBJ2-3; no reliable D call. CDR1 is SGHRS, CDR2 YFSETQ, per germline. This CDR3 contains 16 residues. Trimming cost V 0 bases and J 2 bases, with 13 bases left between them. The CDR3 is CASSLEVSHTTDTQYF. CDR3 coding DNA: TGCGCCAGCAGCTTGGAGGTCAGCCATACCACAGATACGCAGTATTTT. The full variable domain, with the rest looked up from reference TRBV5-1 and TRBJ2-3, is KAGVTQTPRYLIKTRGQQVTLSCSPISGHRSVSWYQQTPGQGLQFLFEYFSETQRNKGNFPGRFSGRQFSNSRSEMNVSTLELGDSALYLCASSLEVSHTTDTQYFGPGTRLTVL.

The J gene is TRBJ1-5, the V gene TRBV5-3, with D maybe TRBD1 (5 bases). TRBV5-3 is designated an ORF whose function remains uncertain. Trimming shortened V by 4 bases and J by 4 bases, and 15 bases separated the two germline ends. The CDR3 consists of 15 residues. CDR3 in amino acids: CARSPGTLPNQPQHF. DNA of the CDR3: TGTGCCAGAAGCCCCGGGACGTTACCTAATCAGCCCCAGCATTTT.

The rearrangement joins TRBV4-1 to TRBJ2-7; D is perhaps TRBD1 or TRBD2 (6 bases each). Deletions cut 4 bases from V and 5 bases from J, with 15 bases between. This CDR3 region has 14 residues. Germline-derived CDR1 and CDR2 are MGHRA and YSYEKL. CDR3 region: CASSPTGAGNEQYF. CDR3 DNA: TGCGCCAGCAGCCCGACGGGGGCGGGTAACGAGCAGTACTTC.

The CDR3 region is CATFSGANVLTF. In DNA, the CDR3 is TGTGCCACCTTCTCTGGGGCCAACGTCCTGACTTTC. The chain links TRBV15 to TRBJ2-6; no clear D. V was pared by 8 bases and J by 0 bases, with 2 bases between. The CDR3 runs 12 residues. Germline-derived CDR1 and CDR2 are LNHNV and YYDKDF (reference sequence).